This TCR beta chain was found in a study of human T cells and chemical hapten exposure. Whole-study context: The upper back received 0.01% DPC by patch testing, with results read at 6 days. Enrolled patients were predominantly female and had alopecia areata, totalis or universalis.

As for time point: patch test 2, 6 weeks after DPC sensitization. Treatment specified: therapeutic diphenylcyclopropenone sensitization with weekly scalp DPC. Trimming took off 8 bases at V and 9 bases at J, with 18 bases between the two ends. The germline gives CDR1 MNHEY, CDR2 SVGEGT. The length of the CDR3 is 13 residues. Original data processing: Samples ranged from about 23,224 to 690,600 TCRs, with a median of 95,638. Via MiXCR, TCRdb re-called the RACE reads, giving one row per CDR3 protein. TCRdb, rather than the study authors, made the V and J calls. The sample records roughly 140,000 distinct CDR3 sequences, about 12% being singletons.

The chain has TRBV6-2 or TRBV6-3 and TRBJ2-3; D not resolved. The sequence was collected from a woman in her fifties or sixties with alopecia areata. Some clones in this sample may be carry-over from other donors' samples. The source material was whole blood, sampled in connection with sensitization to the hapten diphenylcyclopropenone (DPC). CDR3 region: CASDWAPGNTQYF. Here the CDR3 DNA reads TGTGCCAGCGACTGGGCCCCGGGTAACACGCAGTATTTT.